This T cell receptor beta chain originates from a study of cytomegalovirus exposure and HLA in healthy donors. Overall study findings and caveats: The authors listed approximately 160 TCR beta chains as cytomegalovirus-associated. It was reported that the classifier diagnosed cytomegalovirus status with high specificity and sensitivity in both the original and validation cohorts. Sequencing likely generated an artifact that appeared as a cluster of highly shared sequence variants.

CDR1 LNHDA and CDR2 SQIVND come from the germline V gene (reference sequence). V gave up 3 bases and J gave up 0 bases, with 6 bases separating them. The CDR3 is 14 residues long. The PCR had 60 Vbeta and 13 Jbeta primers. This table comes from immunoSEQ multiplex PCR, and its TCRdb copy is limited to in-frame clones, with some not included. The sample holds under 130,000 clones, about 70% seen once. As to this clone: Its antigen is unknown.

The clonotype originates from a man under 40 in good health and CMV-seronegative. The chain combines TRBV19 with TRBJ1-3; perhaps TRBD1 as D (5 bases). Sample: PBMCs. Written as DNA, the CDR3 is TGTGCCAGTAGTATGGGGGGCTCTGGAAACACCATATATTTT. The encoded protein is CASSMGGSGNTIYF.